One and the same sample provided the 5 T cell receptor beta chains below, sequenced in a study of siplizumab effects on memory and regulatory T cells. Some clones are missing from TCRdb's copy, which holds only in-frame ones; the method was immunoSEQ multiplex PCR. The sample holds about 85,000 clones, over 90% seen once. Specimen: CD8+ T cells sorted from blood. These receptors all stem from a human donor in good health.

As for this clone: Different DNA sequences within this sample yield the same CDR3. This sequence joins TRBV29-1 and TRBJ1-1; the D is unclear. This CDR3 has 11 amino acids. V was trimmed by 6 bases and J by 1 base, leaving 6 bases between them. Germline V gene sequence: CDR1 SQVTM, CDR2 ANQGSEA. Here the CDR3 reads CSVEGNTEAFF. In DNA, the CDR3 is TGCAGCGTCGAGGGGAACACTGAAGCTTTCTTT.

This rearrangement joins TRBV6-1 to TRBJ1-5; no reliable D call. V gave up 1 base and J gave up 8 bases, with 9 bases separating them. This CDR3 is built from 13 residues. CDR1 MNHNS and CDR2 SASEGT come from the germline V gene. The CDR3: CASSEVGGKPQHF. Written as DNA, the CDR3 is TGTGCCAGCAGTGAAGTCGGCGGTAAGCCCCAGCATTTT.

This sequence joins TRBV9 and TRBJ2-5, with D unclear. The V end lost 2 bases, the J end lost 1 base, and 12 bases lay between the germline ends. The CDR3 runs 15 residues. Germline V gene data show CDR1 as SGDLS and CDR2 as YYNGEE. The CDR3 coding sequence is TGTGCCAGCAGCGTTAGTTATGGCGGCCAAGAGACCCAGTACTTC. Amino acid sequence: CASSVSYGGQETQYF.

The CDR3 region is CASSKGTDEKLFF. CDR3 DNA sequence: TGTGCCAGCAGTAAGGGGACAGATGAAAAACTGTTTTTT. The V gene is TRBV27, the J gene TRBJ1-4; 7 nucleotides match TRBD1. The trim removed 5 bases at V and 6 bases at J, leaving 3 bases unmatched. This CDR3 has 13 residues. Germline CDR1 and CDR2: MNHEY and SMNVEV (reference sequence).

The J gene is TRBJ2-4, the V gene TRBV6-5, with a possible D match to TRBD2 (5 bases). The CDR3 has 13 residues. V was shortened by 7 bases and J by 6 bases, with 13 bases between the two germline ends. Germline lookup yields CDR1 MNHEY and CDR2 SVGAGI. CDR3 nucleotides: TGTGCCAGCACTCTAGGTCGGGGAAACATTCAGTACTTC. Translation gives CASTLGRGNIQYF.